This T cell receptor beta chain was observed in a study of molecular identifiers for immune sequencing clone quantification. Study-wide results and caveats: Whereas naive cells kept under 1% of molecules in clones above 20 RNA copies, such clones held over 98% in effectors.

Previously described methods with listed TCR primers produced the bulk TCR libraries. TCRdb passed the PCR reads through MiXCR, listing each CDR3 protein once. The profile shows 460,000 or so distinct CDR3 sequences, over 20% of them singletons. Sorted naive CD8 T cells, roughly 19,000 to 1,000,000, were sequenced from 10%, 30% or 50% RNA. The CD8+CD4-CCR7+CD45RA+ phenotype defined the sorted naive CD8 T cells. A word on this clonotype: Its antigen is undetermined.

This CDR3 comprises 16 residues. The germline CDR1 and CDR2 sequences are ENHRY and SYGVKD. The J segment lost 1 base and the V segment lost 8 bases, leaving 9 bases of the junction unmatched. This sequence joins TRBV10-3 and TRBJ2-5; 11 bases fit TRBD2. The sequence was obtained from a human donor in good health. Some libraries in this study had Jurkat cell RNA spiked in. Specimen: naive CD8+ T cells from blood, with Jurkat cell RNA spiked in. Subset: FACS-sorted CD8+CD4-CCR7+CD45RA+ naive T cells. The CDR3 is CAIGQGLAGSQETQYF. The DNA for the CDR3 is TGTGCCATCGGGCAAGGACTAGCGGGCTCCCAAGAGACCCAGTACTTC.